These 2 T cell receptor beta chains share one sample of origin, sequenced in a study of blood T cell repertoires in COVID-19. Measured with immunoSEQ multiplex PCR; TCRdb has only the in-frame clones, and not every one. The table includes roughly 210,000 clones, less than 90% detected once. Sequencing used peripheral blood. The receptors were sampled from a woman older than 75 with COVID-19, enrolled during active disease.

This clone has a single count. V gene TRBV18 combines with J gene TRBJ1-4; D gene ambiguous. The V end was cut by 5 bases, the J end by 0 bases, with 7 bases between. CDR1 is KGHSH and CDR2 is LQKENI in the germline V gene. The CDR3 totals 14 residues. The CDR3 is CASSFSATNEKLFF. In DNA, the CDR3 is TGTGCCAGCTCATTCAGTGCAACTAATGAAAAACTGTTTTTT.

V is TRBV6-5 and J is TRBJ1-5, with D tentatively TRBD1 (6 bases). CDR1 and CDR2 from the germline V gene are MNHEY and SVGAGI. Trimming took off 6 bases at V and 6 bases at J, with 9 bases between the two ends. The CDR3 consists of 12 residues. The CDR3 DNA reads TGTGCCAGCAGACAGGGTCGTCAGCCCCAGCATTTT. Amino acid sequence: CASRQGRQPQHF.